The clone carrying this T cell receptor beta chain was observed many times. Antigen unknown. Trimming shortened V by 1 base and J by 6 bases, and 12 bases separated the two germline ends. Germline CDR1 SGHKS, CDR2 YYEKEE (reference sequence). This CDR3 is built from 14 residues. The sample belongs to a study of spatial heterogeneity in lung cancer. Study in general: Each time, sequencing found more beta-chain sequences than alpha-chain sequences.

The study, taken as a whole, reports: Tumors with more nonsynonymous mutations had more expanded intratumoral alpha and beta TCRs. Tumor T cells had an estimated coverage that came to approximately 7% for alpha chains and 13% for beta chains.

Each TCR cDNA molecule carried a unique molecular identifier. Using its own MiXCR run on the 5' RACE reads, TCRdb lists one record per CDR3 protein. Of about 100,000 distinct CDR3 sequences in the sample, 4.4% were seen once. Time point of the sample: sample taken at primary tumor resection. Unsorted tumor, nontumor lung tissue or cryopreserved PBMC supplied the whole RNA. The TCR comes from a male donor with early-stage non-small cell lung cancer. This chain uses TRBV5-5 with TRBJ2-3, with a weak D call TRBD2 (5 bases). This specimen was lung tumor tissue, taken at surgery. CDR3 in DNA: TGTGCCAGCAGCTTGCCTGGACTTATGGATACGCAGTATTTT. The encoded protein is CASSLPGLMDTQYF. Full variable domain (outside the CDR3, taken from reference TRBV5-5 and TRBJ2-3): DAGVTQSPTHLIKTRGQQVTLRCSPISGHKSVSWYQQVLGQGPQFIFQYYEKEERGRGNFPDRFSARQFPNYSSELNVNALLLGDSALYLCASSLPGLMDTQYFGPGTRLTVL.